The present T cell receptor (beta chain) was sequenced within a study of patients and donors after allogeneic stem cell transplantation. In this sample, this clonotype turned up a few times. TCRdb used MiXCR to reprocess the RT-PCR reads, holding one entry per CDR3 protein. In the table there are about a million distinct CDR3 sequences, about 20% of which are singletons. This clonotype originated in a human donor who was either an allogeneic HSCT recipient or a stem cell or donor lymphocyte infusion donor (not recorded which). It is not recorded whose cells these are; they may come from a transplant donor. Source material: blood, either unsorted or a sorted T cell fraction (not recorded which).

The CDR3 region is CASSLGWTGVFTDTQYF. The CDR3 nucleotides are TGCGCCAGCAGCTTGGGGTGGACGGGGGTCTTCACAGATACGCAGTATTTT. The V gene is TRBV5-1, the J gene TRBJ2-3; a possible D gene is TRBD2 (6 bases). This CDR3 spans 17 amino acids. Germline V gives CDR1 SGHRS, CDR2 YFSETQ. V gave up 0 bases and J gave up 2 bases, with 16 bases separating them.